A selection of T cell receptor beta chains follows, all from one sample in a study of metastatic and nonmetastatic thyroid tumors. TCRdb called clones again from the PCR reads with MiXCR. The sample holds some 64,000 clones; under 5% are singletons and the top ten take approximately 20%. The material sequenced was blood. The receptor set was obtained from a female donor with papillary thyroid cancer or a benign thyroid nodule (not recorded which). Some clones in this sample may be carry-over from other donors' samples. Each CDR3 is given with its conserved first and last residue.

V | length | CDR3
TRBV6-9 | 14 | CASSYNRRGDEKFF
TRBV7-9 | 17 | CASSLDRGLAGVIEQFF
TRBV5-1 | 16 | CASSPRSADSNSPLHF
TRBV19 | 15 | CASTPPGGRNYGYTF
TRBV7-2 | 16 | CASSLESGISYNEQFF
TRBV24-1 | 13 | CATSETNRGTAFF
TRBV5-1 | 13 | CASSSAPGEGYTF
TRBV6-1 | 15 | CASRGWQGGLLGYTF
TRBV9 | 15 | CASSILAGDTDTQYF
TRBV6-1 | 14 | CASRDRGAYNEQFF
TRBV5-5 | 13 | CASSYNTNTEAFF
TRBV12-3/TRBV12-4 | 13 | CASRIGQGDEQFF
TRBV5-5 | 15 | CASSQKIGYSYEQYF
TRBV5-1 | 19 | CASRYLLDRGISGNYEQYF
TRBV19 | 12 | CATTGLHYGYTF
TRBV7-8 | 15 | CASSWDNREGNTIYF
TRBV19 | 14 | CASSITTGVFEQYF
TRBV7-9 | 16 | CASNPGQGALTDTQYF
TRBV6-1 | 15 | CASSDRDRGTDTQYF
TRBV20-1 | 15 | CSAIPSGGGRNIQYF
TRBV7-2 | 16 | CASSLVAVPTNYGYTF
TRBV20-1 | 14 | CSARGSEGGQPQHF
TRBV27 | 15 | CASSADSQANEKLFF
TRBV5-8 | 13 | CASSLDRQETQYF
TRBV12-3/TRBV12-4 | 15 | CASSFGDRTYSPLHF
TRBV4-1 | 18 | CASSQGRQASFSGNTIYF
TRBV6-2/TRBV6-3 | 18 | CASSTGDSGAMGTGELFF
TRBV6-1 | 12 | CASGQQIVKLFF
TRBV4-2 | 14 | CASSQDPSSGEQYF
TRBV24-1 | 12 | CATSDQDNEQFF
TRBV2 | 13 | CASGPDHGQPQHF
TRBV5-1 | 13 | CASSFESGYGYTF
TRBV24-1 | 18 | CATSDSKAGTGEDQPQHF
TRBV2 | 17 | CASSEVMGLAGGSVQYF
TRBV6-1 | 14 | CASRPGTDNSPLHF
TRBV19 | 15 | CASSISTSGADTQYF
TRBV12-3/TRBV12-4 | 15 | CASSLGGGGANVLTF
TRBV6-2/TRBV6-3 | 16 | CASSYSWTSPVGELFF
TRBV20-1 | 14 | CSAEEGAASQPQHF
TRBV24-1 | 13 | CATSEGSQETQYF
TRBV6-1 | 16 | CASSEGAGRSGNTIYF
TRBV28 | 14 | CASTRSGGRNEQCF
TRBV18 | 12 | CASSPDRAGYTF
TRBV30 | 13 | CASDWTGANVLTF
TRBV6-1 | 14 | CASSEPATGGEQYF
TRBV2 | 15 | CASSANRANNQPQHF
TRBV20-1 | 14 | CSARRGYEHYGYTF
TRBV28 | 17 | CARSPPGAANPGNTIYF
TRBV12-3/TRBV12-4 | 16 | CASSFQGAGHGDEQFF
TRBV12-3/TRBV12-4 | 15 | CASSLGGAGGPSQFF
TRBV20-1 | 11 | CSASSATPQYF
TRBV6-2/TRBV6-3 | 13 | CASSPDYQETQYF
TRBV5-1 | 13 | CASSLAAASGYTF
TRBV6-1 | 14 | CASRREGETEELFF
TRBV7-2 | 13 | CASSFGRHNEEFF